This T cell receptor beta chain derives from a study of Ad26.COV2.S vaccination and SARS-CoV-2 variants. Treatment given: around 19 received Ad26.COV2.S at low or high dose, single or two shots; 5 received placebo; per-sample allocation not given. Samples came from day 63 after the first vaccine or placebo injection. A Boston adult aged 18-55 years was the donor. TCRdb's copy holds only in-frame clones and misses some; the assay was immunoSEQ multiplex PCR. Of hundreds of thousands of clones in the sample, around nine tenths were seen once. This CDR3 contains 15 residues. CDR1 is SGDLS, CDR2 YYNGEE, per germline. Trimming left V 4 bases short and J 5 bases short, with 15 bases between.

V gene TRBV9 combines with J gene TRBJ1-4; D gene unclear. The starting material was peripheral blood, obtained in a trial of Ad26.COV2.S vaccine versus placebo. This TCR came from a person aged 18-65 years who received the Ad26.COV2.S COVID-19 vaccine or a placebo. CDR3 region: CASSIGRTSNEKLFF. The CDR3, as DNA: TGTGCCAGCAGCATCGGACGGACCTCAAATGAAAAACTGTTTTTT.